This T cell receptor (beta chain) appears in the sequencing data of a study of CD8 T cells in Susac syndrome. RNA was extracted with the RNeasy kit, and a quantity of about 0.45 to 1 ug was reverse transcribed using random hexamers. TCRdb redid the calling of the immunoSEQ multiplex PCR reads with MiXCR, one entry per CDR3 protein. The table includes around 120,000 distinct CDR3 sequences, approximately 93% detected once. The sample comprised CD4+ T cells from PBMCs. The receptor was derived from a human donor with multiple sclerosis.

The CDR3 reads CASSQDHQGRSPLHF. The CDR3 bases are TGTGCCAGCAGCCAAGATCACCAGGGTAGGTCACCCCTCCACTTT. V usage is TRBV3-1 and J usage is TRBJ1-6, with TRBD1 as a possible D gene (5 bases). Germline CDR1 and CDR2: LGHDT and YNNKEL (reference sequence). Between the trimmed V and J ends, which lost 0 bases and 10 bases, there was a span of 13 bases. The CDR3 runs to 15 residues.